Listed below are T cell receptor beta chains from one sample, sequenced in a study of post-analysis software for immune sequencing data. Via MiXCR, TCRdb re-called the PCR reads, giving one row per CDR3 protein. The sample consists of around 250,000 distinct CDR3 sequences, 30% to 45% of them appearing once. The specimen was blood. These TCRs come from a girl aged 10 to 17 with multiple sclerosis. Each CDR3 is given with its conserved first and last residue. A D gene is named only where the DNA matches it firmly. The size of a clone is reported for some rows only, either as once, few or many, or as a class for expanded clones.

TRBD1 TRBJ1-5 many 15 TRBV15 CATSSDRASNQPQHF TGTGCCACCAGCAGCGACAGGGCTAGCAATCAGCCCCAGCATTTT
. TRBJ1-1 . 15 TRBV7-2 CASSLAVIMNTEAFF TGTGCCAGCAGCTTAGCCGTCATCATGAACACTGAAGCTTTCTTT
. TRBJ2-1 once 17 TRBV29-1 CSVEGRPYLTSYNEQFF TGCAGCGTTGAAGGGAGACCCTACCTAACCTCCTACAATGAGCAGTTCTTC
. TRBJ1-2 . 15 TRBV9 CASSGAGRVNYGYTF TGTGCCAGCAGCGGCGCTGGACGGGTTAACTATGGCTACACCTTC
TRBD2 TRBJ2-1 few 15 TRBV10-3 CAISRLAGGDNEQFF TGTGCCATCAGCCGACTAGCGGGGGGAGACAATGAGCAGTTCTTC
TRBD2 TRBJ2-1 . 17 TRBV5-1 CASSGGRLAGGLNEQFF TGCGCCAGCAGCGGGGGACGGCTAGCGGGAGGGTTAAATGAGCAGTTCTTC
. TRBJ1-2 many 14 TRBV5-5 CASSGGLLAYGYTF TGTGCCAGCAGCGGGGGACTTCTAGCCTATGGCTACACCTTC
TRBD2 TRBJ2-1 many 14 TRBV7-9 CASSLPGGAHEQFF TGTGCCAGCAGCTTACCGGGAGGGGCACATGAGCAGTTCTTC
. TRBJ1-1 many 13 TRBV24-1 CATSARERAEAFF TGTGCCACCAGTGCAAGGGAGAGAGCTGAAGCTTTCTTT
TRBD1 TRBJ1-2 once 16 TRBV5-1 CASSLGVVQGNHGYTF TGCGCCAGCAGCTTGGGGGTCGTACAGGGGAACCATGGCTACACCTTC
. TRBJ2-7 many 14 TRBV6-6 CASSYGQGHDEQYF TGTGCCAGCAGTTACGGGCAGGGTCATGACGAGCAGTACTTC
. TRBJ1-1 . 14 TRBV9 CASSVDVRNTEAFF TGTGCCAGCAGCGTAGACGTGAGGAACACTGAAGCTTTCTTT
. TRBJ1-1 . 13 TRBV7-9 CASSSRQNTEAFF TGTGCCAGCAGCTCCCGACAGAACACTGAAGCTTTCTTT
TRBD1 TRBJ2-7 . 14 TRBV3-1 CASSYRDRPLEQYF TGTGCCAGCAGCTACCGGGACAGACCTCTAGAGCAGTACTTC
. TRBJ1-1 . 13 TRBV24-1 CATSGLSWGGAFF TGTGCCACCAGTGGACTTTCCTGGGGGGGCGCTTTCTTT
TRBD1 TRBJ1-1 . 14 TRBV28 CASSYQGGNTEAFF TGTGCCAGCAGTTACCAGGGGGGGAACACTGAAGCTTTCTTT
. TRBJ2-7 . 15 TRBV28 CASSPKDSFAYEQYF TGTGCCAGCAGTCCCAAGGACAGTTTTGCCTACGAGCAGTACTTC
. TRBJ2-3 . 17 TRBV4-1 CAGSQEIPVLLTDTQYF TGCGCCGGCAGCCAAGAAATCCCAGTCCTACTCACAGATACGCAGTATTTT
TRBD1 TRBJ1-6 . 15 TRBV6-6 CASSYGTAYNSPLHF TGTGCCAGCAGTTACGGGACAGCCTATAATTCACCCCTCCACTTT
. TRBJ1-5 many 17 TRBV7-9 CASTLRAEDGSDQPQHF TGTGCCAGCACCCTGAGGGCGGAGGACGGATCAGATCAGCCCCAGCATTTT
TRBD1 TRBJ2-5 medium-sized 15 TRBV3-1 CASSQGTGDQETQYF TGTGCCAGCAGCCAAGGGACAGGGGACCAAGAGACCCAGTACTTC
. TRBJ2-1 many 20 TRBV7-8 CASSLKSASPVAPLYNEQFF TGTGCCAGCAGCTTGAAGTCGGCCAGTCCAGTCGCCCCGTTGTACAATGAGCAGTTCTTC
TRBD1 TRBJ1-2 . 14 TRBV5-1 CASSPQTGDYGYTF TGCGCCAGCAGCCCACAGACAGGGGACTATGGCTACACCTTC
. TRBJ2-4 many 13 TRBV5-4 CASSQDRQNIQYF TGTGCCAGCAGCCAGGACAGACAAAACATTCAGTACTTC
TRBD2 TRBJ2-1 . 11 TRBV10-3 CAGSGGYEQFF TGTGCCGGTAGCGGGGGCTATGAGCAGTTCTTC
. TRBJ2-3 . 14 TRBV28 CARKNRKSTDTQYF TGTGCCAGAAAGAACAGGAAAAGCACAGATACGCAGTATTTT
TRBD1 TRBJ2-7 . 13 TRBV20-1 CSARGSSSYEQYF TGCAGTGCCAGGGGGTCTAGCTCCTACGAGCAGTACTTC
. TRBJ2-7 few 13 TRBV10-1 CASSATGSYEQYF TGCGCCAGCAGTGCGACAGGATCCTACGAGCAGTACTTC